The rows below give T cell receptor beta chains drawn from one sample of a study of cytomegalovirus exposure and HLA in healthy donors. TCRdb keeps only in-frame clones here, not all; method: immunoSEQ multiplex PCR. This listing includes fewer than 35,000 clones. Sequencing was done on a sample of PBMCs. Every receptor here comes from a female donor in good health and CMV-seronegative. CDR3s include the opening cysteine and the closing phenylalanine or tryptophan. D genes are given only for firm matches. Size is omitted from some rows. Given values are once, few, many or a class for expanded clones.

d_call: TRBD2; v_call: TRBV10-2; clone_size: .; j_call: TRBJ2-3; cdr3_aa: CATGRTSGGTDTQYF; cdr3_nt: TGCGCCACCGGGCGGACTAGTGGGGGCACAGATACGCAGTATTTT
d_call: .; v_call: TRBV7-3; clone_size: .; j_call: TRBJ2-1; cdr3_aa: CASRGGNEQFF; cdr3_nt: TGTGCCAGCAGGGGGGGAAATGAGCAGTTCTTC
d_call: .; v_call: TRBV18; clone_size: .; j_call: TRBJ2-2; cdr3_aa: CASSPLRSGPTFGELFF; cdr3_nt: TGTGCCAGCTCACCACTCAGATCAGGCCCAACGTTCGGGGAGCTGTTTTTT
d_call: TRBD2; v_call: TRBV18; clone_size: .; j_call: TRBJ2-1; cdr3_aa: CASSREGGNEQFF; cdr3_nt: TGTGCCAGCTCACGGGAGGGTGGCAATGAGCAGTTCTTC
d_call: .; v_call: TRBV10-3; clone_size: .; j_call: TRBJ2-3; cdr3_aa: CASRGLADTDTQYF; cdr3_nt: TGTGCCAGCCGTGGACTGGCAGACACAGATACGCAGTATTTT
d_call: .; v_call: TRBV5-6; clone_size: .; j_call: TRBJ1-1; cdr3_aa: CASSWGRGANTEAFF; cdr3_nt: TGTGCCAGCAGCTGGGGGCGGGGGGCGAATACTGAAGCTTTCTTT
d_call: .; v_call: TRBV5-1; clone_size: .; j_call: TRBJ2-4; cdr3_aa: CASSPQGGRIQYF; cdr3_nt: TGCGCCAGCAGCCCACAAGGGGGACGGATTCAGTACTTC
d_call: TRBD2; v_call: TRBV7-3; clone_size: .; j_call: TRBJ2-1; cdr3_aa: CASSSLSGGTYNEQFF; cdr3_nt: TGTGCCAGCAGCTCCCTTAGCGGGGGGACATACAATGAGCAGTTCTTC
d_call: .; v_call: TRBV18; clone_size: .; j_call: TRBJ2-1; cdr3_aa: CASSPPTSSYNEQFF; cdr3_nt: TGTGCCAGCTCACCACCGACTAGCTCCTACAATGAGCAGTTCTTC
d_call: TRBD1; v_call: TRBV4-2; clone_size: .; j_call: TRBJ1-3; cdr3_aa: CASSPRTGGTGNTIYF; cdr3_nt: TGTGCCAGCAGCCCCCGGACAGGGGGAACTGGAAACACCATATATTTT
d_call: TRBD2; v_call: TRBV4-2; clone_size: .; j_call: TRBJ2-3; cdr3_aa: CASSQESSGVRDTQYF; cdr3_nt: TGTGCCAGCAGCCAAGAGTCTAGCGGGGTTCGGGATACGCAGTATTTT
d_call: .; v_call: TRBV5-1; clone_size: .; j_call: TRBJ1-6; cdr3_aa: CASSFSEVGANSPLHF; cdr3_nt: TGCGCCAGCAGCTTTTCAGAGGTTGGGGCCAATTCACCCCTCCACTTT
d_call: .; v_call: TRBV5-1; clone_size: .; j_call: TRBJ2-1; cdr3_aa: CASSSGQTYNEQFF; cdr3_nt: TGCGCCAGCAGCAGTGGACAGACCTACAATGAGCAGTTCTTC
d_call: .; v_call: TRBV9; clone_size: .; j_call: TRBJ2-3; cdr3_aa: CASSPQVTDTQYF; cdr3_nt: TGTGCCAGCAGCCCACAGGTCACAGATACGCAGTATTTT
d_call: .; v_call: TRBV21-1; clone_size: .; j_call: TRBJ1-3; cdr3_aa: CASSKTGSRRQGGNTIYF; cdr3_nt: TGTGCCAGCAGCAAAACGGGAAGTAGGCGACAGGGAGGAAACACCATATATTTT
d_call: TRBD2; v_call: TRBV5-4; clone_size: .; j_call: TRBJ2-1; cdr3_aa: CASSELAGGPGEQFF; cdr3_nt: TGTGCCAGCAGCGAACTAGCGGGGGGGCCGGGTGAGCAGTTCTTC
d_call: TRBD2; v_call: TRBV5-1; clone_size: .; j_call: TRBJ2-3; cdr3_aa: CASSSGLAGARDTQYF; cdr3_nt: TGCGCCAGCAGCTCGGGACTAGCGGGGGCGCGGGATACGCAGTATTTT
d_call: .; v_call: TRBV5-6; clone_size: .; j_call: TRBJ1-2; cdr3_aa: CASSPPEGFFYGYTF; cdr3_nt: TGTGCCAGCAGCCCGCCGGAGGGATTCTTCTATGGCTACACCTTC
d_call: .; v_call: TRBV5-1; clone_size: .; j_call: TRBJ2-1; cdr3_aa: CASSPDGSSYNEQFF; cdr3_nt: TGCGCCAGCAGCCCCGACGGGAGCTCCTACAATGAGCAGTTCTTC
d_call: TRBD2; v_call: TRBV2; clone_size: .; j_call: TRBJ2-5; cdr3_aa: CASSRRGGPKETQYF; cdr3_nt: TGTGCCAGCAGTAGGCGGGGGGGGCCAAAAGAGACCCAGTACTTC
d_call: .; v_call: TRBV18; clone_size: .; j_call: TRBJ1-1; cdr3_aa: CASSPDIMNTEAFF; cdr3_nt: TGTGCCAGCTCACCGGACATCATGAACACTGAAGCTTTCTTT
d_call: .; v_call: TRBV28; clone_size: .; j_call: TRBJ2-7; cdr3_aa: CASSLFGRTNYEQYF; cdr3_nt: TGTGCCAGCAGTTTGTTTGGGAGAACCAACTACGAGCAGTACTTC
d_call: .; v_call: TRBV6-5; clone_size: .; j_call: TRBJ2-7; cdr3_aa: CASSYTFSGNSYEQYF; cdr3_nt: TGTGCCAGCAGTTACACCTTTAGCGGAAACTCCTACGAGCAGTACTTC
d_call: .; v_call: TRBV6-1; clone_size: .; j_call: TRBJ1-1; cdr3_aa: CASSEGGGVEMNTEAFF; cdr3_nt: TGTGCCAGCAGTGAAGGGGGAGGGGTGGAGATGAACACTGAAGCTTTCTTT
d_call: TRBD1; v_call: TRBV4-2; clone_size: .; j_call: TRBJ1-2; cdr3_aa: CASSQGGQALLYGYTF; cdr3_nt: TGTGCCAGCAGCCAAGGCGGACAGGCCCTACTCTATGGCTACACCTTC
d_call: TRBD2; v_call: TRBV9; clone_size: .; j_call: TRBJ2-3; cdr3_aa: CASSLWTSARTDTQYF; cdr3_nt: TGTGCCAGCAGCCTCTGGACTAGCGCGCGAACAGATACGCAGTATTTT
d_call: TRBD1; v_call: TRBV5-1; clone_size: .; j_call: TRBJ1-1; cdr3_aa: CASSRRDRAIGNTEAFF; cdr3_nt: TGCGCCAGCAGTAGGCGGGACAGGGCAATTGGGAACACTGAAGCTTTCTTT
d_call: TRBD2; v_call: TRBV4-2; clone_size: .; j_call: TRBJ2-7; cdr3_aa: CASSQGGTSGGYEQYF; cdr3_nt: TGTGCCAGCAGCCAAGGGGGGACTAGCGGGGGCTACGAGCAGTACTTC
d_call: .; v_call: TRBV5-1; clone_size: .; j_call: TRBJ1-2; cdr3_aa: CASARGEGTYGYTF; cdr3_nt: TGCGCCAGCGCCCGGGGGGAGGGTACCTATGGCTACACCTTC
d_call: .; v_call: TRBV7-2; clone_size: .; j_call: TRBJ2-5; cdr3_aa: CASSLVPSGGGTQYF; cdr3_nt: TGTGCCAGCAGCTTAGTCCCTAGCGGAGGGGGGACCCAGTACTTC
d_call: TRBD1; v_call: TRBV30; clone_size: .; j_call: TRBJ2-7; cdr3_aa: CAWTPGQGTYEQYF; cdr3_nt: TGTGCCTGGACCCCGGGACAGGGGACCTACGAGCAGTACTTC
d_call: .; v_call: TRBV14; clone_size: .; j_call: TRBJ1-5; cdr3_aa: CASSQDSNQPQHF; cdr3_nt: TGTGCCAGCAGCCAAGACTCCAATCAGCCCCAGCATTTT
d_call: .; v_call: TRBV7-9; clone_size: .; j_call: TRBJ1-6; cdr3_aa: CASSPIQGMSSYNSPLHF; cdr3_nt: TGTGCCAGCAGCCCGATACAGGGCATGAGCTCCTATAATTCACCCCTCCACTTT
d_call: .; v_call: TRBV4-2; clone_size: .; j_call: TRBJ2-3; cdr3_aa: CASSQEQGGSTDTQYF; cdr3_nt: TGTGCCAGCAGCCAAGAACAGGGAGGGAGTACAGATACGCAGTATTTT
d_call: .; v_call: TRBV9; clone_size: .; j_call: TRBJ2-5; cdr3_aa: CASSAPPQETQYF; cdr3_nt: TGTGCCAGCAGCGCTCCCCCTCAAGAGACCCAGTACTTC
d_call: TRBD2; v_call: TRBV7-9; clone_size: .; j_call: TRBJ2-3; cdr3_aa: CASSLGTSTPDTQYF; cdr3_nt: TGTGCCAGCAGCTTAGGGACTAGCACCCCAGATACGCAGTATTTT
d_call: .; v_call: TRBV29-1; clone_size: .; j_call: TRBJ1-1; cdr3_aa: CSVEQAMNTEAFF; cdr3_nt: TGCAGCGTTGAACAGGCCATGAACACTGAAGCTTTCTTT
d_call: .; v_call: TRBV28; clone_size: .; j_call: TRBJ1-1; cdr3_aa: CASSFPGGGQVRRNTEAFF; cdr3_nt: TGTGCCAGCAGTTTCCCCGGAGGAGGTCAGGTTCGAAGGAACACTGAAGCTTTCTTT
d_call: .; v_call: TRBV19; clone_size: .; j_call: TRBJ1-1; cdr3_aa: CASSLRDLGTEAFF; cdr3_nt: TGTGCCAGTAGTCTGCGGGATCTGGGCACTGAAGCTTTCTTT
d_call: .; v_call: TRBV2; clone_size: .; j_call: TRBJ1-1; cdr3_aa: CASRSTGPEAFF; cdr3_nt: TGTGCCAGCAGGTCAACAGGTCCTGAAGCTTTCTTT
d_call: TRBD1; v_call: TRBV19; clone_size: .; j_call: TRBJ1-5; cdr3_aa: CASSIRTGDKVRQPQHF; cdr3_nt: TGTGCCAGTAGTATCCGGACAGGGGATAAGGTACGACAGCCCCAGCATTTT
d_call: TRBD1; v_call: TRBV18; clone_size: .; j_call: TRBJ2-1; cdr3_aa: CASSPRTGSYNEQFF; cdr3_nt: TGTGCCAGCTCACCACGGACAGGGTCCTACAATGAGCAGTTCTTC
d_call: TRBD1; v_call: TRBV7-3; clone_size: .; j_call: TRBJ1-6; cdr3_aa: CASSLTPTGGNSPLHF; cdr3_nt: TGTGCCAGCAGCTTAACGCCGACAGGGGGGAATTCACCCCTCCACTTT
d_call: .; v_call: TRBV29-1; clone_size: .; j_call: TRBJ1-2; cdr3_aa: CSVEGPPYGYTF; cdr3_nt: TGCAGCGTTGAGGGCCCCCCCTATGGCTACACCTTC
d_call: .; v_call: TRBV30; clone_size: .; j_call: TRBJ1-5; cdr3_aa: CAWSEGGNSNQPQHF; cdr3_nt: TGTGCCTGGAGTGAGGGAGGGAATAGCAATCAGCCCCAGCATTTT
d_call: .; v_call: TRBV4-2; clone_size: .; j_call: TRBJ1-1; cdr3_aa: CASSQALKNTEAFF; cdr3_nt: TGTGCCAGCAGCCAAGCCCTAAAGAACACTGAAGCTTTCTTT
d_call: TRBD1; v_call: TRBV19; clone_size: medium-sized; j_call: TRBJ1-1; cdr3_aa: CASSIGQGNTEAFF; cdr3_nt: TGTGCCAGTAGTATTGGACAGGGGAACACTGAAGCTTTCTTT
d_call: TRBD1; v_call: TRBV13; clone_size: .; j_call: TRBJ1-1; cdr3_aa: CASSPRTGGGNTEAFF; cdr3_nt: TGTGCCAGCAGCCCGCGGACAGGGGGGGGGAACACTGAAGCTTTCTTT
d_call: .; v_call: TRBV30; clone_size: .; j_call: TRBJ1-1; cdr3_aa: CAWSTGGGRTEAFF; cdr3_nt: TGTGCCTGGAGTACGGGCGGGGGGCGGACTGAAGCTTTCTTT
d_call: TRBD1; v_call: TRBV6-5; clone_size: .; j_call: TRBJ2-4; cdr3_aa: CASSRGQGINIQYF; cdr3_nt: TGTGCCAGCAGCCGCGGACAGGGGATCAACATTCAGTACTTC
d_call: .; v_call: TRBV7-9; clone_size: .; j_call: TRBJ2-3; cdr3_aa: CASSLVAGTDTQYF; cdr3_nt: TGTGCCAGCAGCTTAGTGGCAGGCACAGATACGCAGTATTTT
d_call: TRBD1; v_call: TRBV19; clone_size: .; j_call: TRBJ2-7; cdr3_aa: CASSIRTGVSYEQYF; cdr3_nt: TGTGCCAGTAGTATACGGACAGGGGTCTCCTACGAGCAGTACTTC
d_call: TRBD1; v_call: TRBV19; clone_size: .; j_call: TRBJ2-7; cdr3_aa: CASRAGTGGSYEQYF; cdr3_nt: TGTGCCTCGCGGGCCGGGACAGGGGGCTCCTACGAGCAGTACTTC
d_call: TRBD1; v_call: TRBV5-1; clone_size: .; j_call: TRBJ1-5; cdr3_aa: CASSLETGGHQPQHF; cdr3_nt: TGCGCCAGCAGCTTGGAAACAGGGGGCCACCAGCCCCAGCATTTT